Shown below are 20 T cell receptor beta chains from a single sample sequenced in a study of cytomegalovirus exposure and HLA in healthy donors. A multiplex PCR was run with 60 Vbeta primers and 13 Jbeta primers. Clones were read by immunoSEQ multiplex PCR, and TCRdb kept only the in-frame ones, dropping some. Of roughly 66,000 clones in the sample, about 61% were seen once. The source material was PBMCs. The origin of the receptors is a woman aged 50 to 60 in good health and CMV-seronegative.

The V and J genes are TRBV6-6 and TRBJ2-3; the match to TRBD1 covers 10 bases. This CDR3 contains 14 residues. Trimming removed 6 bases from V and 3 bases from J; junction bases left unmatched: 3. Germline values: CDR1 MNHNY, CDR2 SVGAGI (reference sequence). The CDR3 DNA follows: TGTGCCAGCAGACCGGGACAGGGGACAGATACGCAGTATTTT. Protein: CASRPGQGTDTQYF.

The rearrangement links TRBV19 to TRBJ1-2, with D possibly matching TRBD1 (6 bases). Germline CDR1 reads LNHDA; CDR2 reads SQIVND (reference sequence). The CDR3 spans 19 residues. Deletions cut 4 bases from V and 4 bases from J, with 28 bases between. The CDR3 nucleotides read TGTGCCAGTAGTAGTGGGGGCCCATCTCGGGACACGGCGGGCTATGGCTACACCTTC. This codes for CASSSGGPSRDTAGYGYTF.

This clone came up a few times. The rearrangement uses TRBV5-4 and TRBJ2-5; D is possibly TRBD2 (6 bases). The CDR3 has 15 amino acids. Looked up from germline, CDR1 is SGHNT and CDR2 is YYREEE (reference sequence). Between the trimmed V and J ends, which lost 4 bases and 5 bases, there was a span of 18 bases. CDR3 amino acids: CASSPRRGTGETQYF. The CDR3 coding sequence is TGTGCCAGCAGCCCCCGGAGGGGCACTGGGGAGACCCAGTACTTC.

This clone was counted a few times. CDR3 DNA: TGTGCCAGCAGTTTATGGCCAGGGAACACTGAAGCTTTCTTT. This translates into CASSLWPGNTEAFF. The genes are TRBV28 and TRBJ1-1; D unclear. Germline V gene data show CDR1 as MDHEN and CDR2 as SYDVKM. This CDR3 has 14 residues. Trimming removed 0 bases from V and 1 base from J, with 6 bases in between.

The chain couples TRBV5-8 to TRBJ2-7, with 9 bases that match TRBD2. CDR3 size: 17 residues. The ends lost 4 bases at V and 2 bases at J; junction bases unmatched: 13. CDR1 and CDR2 (germline): SGHTS, YDEGEE. CDR3 in amino acids: CASSRPRSSGIAYEQYF. The CDR3 nucleotides read TGTGCCAGCAGCCGCCCTCGCTCTAGCGGGATAGCCTACGAGCAGTACTTC.

In its sample, this clone was seen once. The chain combines TRBV27 with TRBJ2-4; 9 bases are a match to TRBD2. Germline CDR1 reads MNHEY; CDR2 reads SMNVEV (reference sequence). This CDR3 is 15 amino acids long. Germline trimming cut 3 bases from V and 5 bases from J; bases unmatched to any gene: 5. This CDR3 reads CASSFTGLAQNIQYF. For the CDR3, the DNA is TGTGCCAGCAGTTTTACGGGACTAGCACAAAACATTCAGTACTTC.

This clone was found once. The chain links TRBV5-4 to TRBJ2-7; tentative D call: TRBD1 (6 bases). The ends were cut back, 4 bases at V and 12 bases at J, with 26 bases in the middle. CDR3 length: 15 residues. CDR1 and CDR2 from the germline V gene are SGHNT and YYREEE (reference sequence). In DNA form, the CDR3 reads TGTGCCAGCAGCCCGATGGGGGACATGGTTGTTAGTTCGTACTTC. This codes for CASSPMGDMVVSSYF.

The rearrangement joins TRBV28 to TRBJ2-7, with 9 bases matching TRBD1. Unmatched junction bases numbered 7, after V lost 10 bases and J lost 3 bases. CDR1 is MDHEN, CDR2 SYDVKM, per germline. This CDR3 spans 13 amino acids. This chain's CDR3 is CAIARDRVYEQYF. In DNA, the CDR3 is TGTGCCATCGCCCGGGACAGGGTCTACGAGCAGTACTTC.

The chain joins TRBV10-1 to TRBJ2-3; TRBD1 matches 9 bases. CDR1 WNHNN and CDR2 SYGVQD come from the germline V gene (reference sequence). The V gene end was trimmed by 6 bases and the J gene end by 3 bases; junction bases not matched to a gene: 7. The CDR3 totals 15 residues. This CDR3 reads CASRPQGAGTDTQYF. The DNA for the CDR3 is TGCGCCAGCAGGCCACAGGGGGCTGGTACAGATACGCAGTATTTT.

This clone was recorded once. This chain joins TRBV7-9 and TRBJ2-7, with 7 bases fitting TRBD2. The length of the CDR3 is 18 residues. Germline values: CDR1 SEHNR, CDR2 FQNEAQ (reference sequence). V was clipped by 4 bases and J by 0 bases; unmatched bases: 15. The CDR3 region has the DNA TGTGCCAGCAGCTACCTCCCCGGACGGGGGGAATTCTCCTACGAGCAGTACTTC. The encoded protein is CASSYLPGRGEFSYEQYF.

The CDR3 bases are TGCAGCGTTATGGGACAGGGGGCTGGTCCCCAGCATTTT. Residues: CSVMGQGAGPQHF. This rearrangement joins TRBV29-1 to TRBJ1-5; TRBD1 agrees at 12 bases. Unmatched junction bases numbered 6, after V lost 5 bases and J lost 10 bases. This CDR3 region has 13 residues. Germline V CDR1 and CDR2: SQVTM, ANQGSEA.

This chain connects TRBV28 to TRBJ2-7; TRBD1 matches at 8 bases. The germline gives CDR1 MDHEN, CDR2 SYDVKM. The CDR3 loop spans 14 amino acids. Trimming cost V 4 bases and J 2 bases; bases outside gene matches: 4. CDR3 amino acids: CASSWDRLTYEQYF. In DNA form, the CDR3 reads TGTGCCAGCAGTTGGGACAGGCTTACCTACGAGCAGTACTTC.

This clone came up once. This chain links TRBV7-8 with TRBJ2-2; 12 bases align to TRBD1. The germline V gene encodes CDR1 SGHVS and CDR2 FQNEAQ. CDR3 size: 16 residues. Trimming removed 6 bases from V and 6 bases from J; junction bases left unmatched: 8. In DNA form, the CDR3 reads TGTGCCAGCAGTAACCACCGGGACAGGGGGCCCGGGGAGCTGTTTTTT. It is translated as CASSNHRDRGPGELFF.

V gene TRBV5-1 combines with J gene TRBJ1-2; 7 bases line up with TRBD1. Per germline, CDR1 SGHRS and CDR2 YFSETQ. The CDR3 is 13 amino acids. The V segment lost 4 bases and the J segment 2 bases; nucleotides outside the gene matches: 2. CDR3 region: CASSEQGNYGYTF. The CDR3 region has the DNA TGCGCCAGCAGCGAACAGGGGAACTATGGCTACACCTTC.

The J gene is TRBJ1-2, the V gene TRBV29-1; 7 positions match TRBD1. The CDR3 is made up of 20 amino acids. The J segment lost 8 bases and the V segment lost 3 bases, leaving 30 bases of the junction unmatched. Germline CDR1 reads SQVTM; CDR2 reads ANQGSEA. CDR3 bases: TGCAGCGTTGATCTACGTGTGCTTCCTTCAGGGGGTTTCTATTCGGAGGGCTACACCTTC. This sequence encodes CSVDLRVLPSGGFYSEGYTF.

V is TRBV7-8 and J is TRBJ2-1; 11 bases map to TRBD2. Germline V gene sequence: CDR1 SGHVS, CDR2 FQNEAQ. The CDR3 extends over 19 amino acids. V trimming: 1 base; J trimming: 4 bases; junction bases outside the gene matches: 12. DNA for the CDR3: TGTGCCAGCAGCTTAGGGTTAGCGGGAGGGATTGGGGATTACAATGAGCAGTTCTTC. Residues: CASSLGLAGGIGDYNEQFF.

The chain recombines TRBV2 with TRBJ2-7; 11 bases are shared with TRBD1. Per germline, CDR1 SNHLY and CDR2 FYNNEI. J lost 2 bases, V lost 6 bases, and 6 bases had no gene match. The CDR3 is 15 amino acids. CDR3 sequence: CASSAGTGGTYEQYF. The CDR3 DNA follows: TGTGCCAGCAGCGCCGGGACAGGGGGTACCTACGAGCAGTACTTC.

The chain joins TRBV2 to TRBJ1-5, with D perhaps matching TRBD1 (5 bases). Trimming cost V 5 bases and J 1 base, with 9 bases left between them. Germline V CDR1 and CDR2: SNHLY, FYNNEI. The CDR3 has 14 residues. CDR3 loop: CASSQQESNQPQHF. The CDR3 DNA reads as TGTGCCAGCAGTCAACAGGAGAGCAATCAGCCCCAGCATTTT.

This clone was counted a few times. V usage is TRBV28 and J usage is TRBJ1-2; weak D call: TRBD1 (5 bases). The CDR3 spans 14 residues. Trimming stripped 3 bases from V and 4 bases from J, with 12 bases between. The germline gives CDR1 MDHEN, CDR2 SYDVKM. The CDR3: CASSFAGSSYGYTF. The DNA for the CDR3 is TGTGCCAGCAGTTTCGCAGGGTCGTCCTATGGCTACACCTTC.

The V call is TRBV7-3, the J call TRBJ2-2, with no clear D. The CDR3 loop spans 11 amino acids. V lost 5 bases, J lost 8 bases, and 6 bases lay in between. Germline V gene lookup returns CDR1 SGHTA and CDR2 FQGTGA. The CDR3 nucleotides read TGTGCCAGCAGCCCAGGAGGGGAGCTGTTTTTT. Translation: CASSPGGELFF.